This TCR beta chain was identified in a study of cytomegalovirus exposure and HLA in healthy donors. Study observations and caveats: The study recorded some 160 TCR beta chains that were cytomegalovirus-associated.

This clone was observed once. Its antigen is unknown. Data came from immunoSEQ multiplex PCR; TCRdb stores just in-frame clones and leaves some out. The table has around 230,000 clones, about 86% seen once; the top ten hold roughly 1.2%. The trim removed 1 base at V and 0 bases at J, leaving 6 bases unmatched. The CDR3 spans 18 residues. The germline gives CDR1 LGHNA, CDR2 YNFKEQ. This chain connects TRBV4-2 to TRBJ2-4; 10 bases agree with TRBD2. The source is a woman between 25 and 40 years old in good health and CMV-seropositive. The specimen was PBMCs. The CDR3 protein is CASSQVMASGRAKNIQYF. The CDR3 nucleotides read TGTGCCAGCAGCCAAGTAATGGCTAGCGGGAGAGCCAAAAACATTCAGTACTTC.